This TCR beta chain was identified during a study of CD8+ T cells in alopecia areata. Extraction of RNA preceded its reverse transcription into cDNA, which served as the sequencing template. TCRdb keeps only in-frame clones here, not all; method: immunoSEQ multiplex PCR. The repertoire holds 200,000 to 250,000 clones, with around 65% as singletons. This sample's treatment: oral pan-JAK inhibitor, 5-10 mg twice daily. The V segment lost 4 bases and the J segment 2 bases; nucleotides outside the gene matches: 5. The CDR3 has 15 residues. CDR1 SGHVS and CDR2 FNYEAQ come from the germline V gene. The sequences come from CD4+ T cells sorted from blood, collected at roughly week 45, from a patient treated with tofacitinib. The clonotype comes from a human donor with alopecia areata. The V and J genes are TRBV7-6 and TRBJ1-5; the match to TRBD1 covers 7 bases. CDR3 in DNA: TGTGCCAGCAGCTACGCGACAGGGCGCAATCAGCCCCAGCATTTT. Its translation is CASSYATGRNQPQHF.